This T cell receptor beta chain was found in a study of T cell changes during pregnancy in multiple sclerosis. Assay: immunoSEQ multiplex PCR; the TCRdb copy retains only in-frame clones and omits some. The sample includes some 80,000 clones, around 92% of them seen just once. This CDR3 spans 17 amino acids. Germline assignment: CDR1 SNHLY and CDR2 FYNNEI. V gave up 9 bases and J gave up 0 bases; unmatched junction bases: 11. The chain combines TRBV2 with TRBJ2-6, with TRBD1 matching over 7 bases. This sequence was found in a female donor in good health, enrolled as a control in a pregnancy study. Sequences were derived from peripheral blood, sampled in the first trimester of pregnancy. CDR3 sequence: CARMDRSPNSGANVLTF. The DNA of the CDR3 is TGTGCCAGAATGGACAGGTCGCCCAACTCTGGGGCCAACGTCCTGACTTTC.